These 21 T cell receptor beta chains were all obtained from the same sample, sequenced in a study of monozygotic twins with inflammatory bowel disease (dated by TCRdb to between 2018 and 2021). Libraries were prepared through 5' RACE. These reads were obtained on an Illumina HiSeq 2500. With the reads reprocessed by TCRdb, a single entry stands for each CDR3 protein sequence and no DNA is reported. The table of this sample itemizes approximately 200,000 distinct CDR3 sequences. Around 7.6% of the sample belongs to the ten largest clones. The sequenced sample consisted of blood. These receptors all come from a human donor with ulcerative colitis or Crohn's disease, or a healthy co-twin of an affected twin (not recorded which).

V gene TRBV5-1 combines with J gene TRBJ1-2; checking the TCRdb D call of TRBD1 is not possible without DNA. The CDR3 runs 13 residues. Germline V gene sequence: CDR1 SGHRS, CDR2 YFSETQ. CDR3 in amino acids: CASSPGVNYGYTF.

The chain recombines TRBV7-9 with TRBJ2-1. Germline V lookup: CDR1 SEHNR, CDR2 FQNEAQ (reference sequence). The CDR3 spans 13 residues. CDR3 amino acids: CASSPQTKASYIF.

The gene calls are TRBV5-1 and TRBJ1-5. Germline CDR1 reads SGHRS; CDR2 reads YFSETQ. The CDR3 consists of 14 residues. The CDR3 protein is CASSSGVSNQPQHF.

This chain uses TRBV9 with TRBJ2-1; without DNA, the TCRdb call of TRBD2 cannot be checked. Germline CDR1 is SGDLS and CDR2 is YYNGEE. The CDR3 is made up of 17 amino acids. The CDR3 is CASSTSSGTSLWNEQFF.

The genes are TRBV12-3 or TRBV12-4 and TRBJ1-2; TCRdb indicates TRBD1, and absent DNA this call remains unverified. The CDR3 length is 15 residues. CDR3 in amino acids: CASSVSVRGGYGYTF.

The CDR3 sequence is CAISESGEGNQPQHF. The V gene is TRBV10-3, the J gene TRBJ1-5. Germline lookup yields CDR1 ENHRY and CDR2 SYGVKD. The CDR3 has 15 amino acids.

The chain recombines TRBV7-8 with TRBJ1-2; the TCRdb D gene call, TRBD1, has no DNA to confirm it. The length of the CDR3 is 14 residues. Germline V lookup: CDR1 SGHVS, CDR2 FQNEAQ. CDR3 amino acids: CASRSYTGLDGYTF.

V is TRBV5-1 and J is TRBJ1-2; TCRdb reports TRBD1, a call that lacks DNA to check it against. From germline, CDR1 is SGHRS and CDR2 YFSETQ. The CDR3 has 13 amino acids. The CDR3 protein is CASSDRENYGYTF. Filled out from reference TRBV5-1 and TRBJ1-2, the complete variable domain reads KAGVTQTPRYLIKTRGQQVTLSCSPISGHRSVSWYQQTPGQGLQFLFEYFSETQRNKGNFPGRFSGRQFSNSRSEMNVSTLELGDSALYLCASSDRENYGYTFGSGTRLTVV.

The chain carries TRBV5-1 and TRBJ2-7; with no DNA, the TCRdb D assignment of TRBD1 cannot be verified. CDR1 and CDR2 (germline): SGHRS, YFSETQ. The CDR3 spans 15 residues. CDR3 sequence reads: CASSSRYGPNYEQYF.

The gene calls are TRBV25-1 and TRBJ2-1; TCRdb designates TRBD1, a call that cannot be tested without DNA. The CDR3 runs to 15 residues. The germline V gene has CDR1 MGHDK and CDR2 SYGVNS. The CDR3 sequence is CATSTGGARYNEQFF.

The V call is TRBV20-1, the J call TRBJ1-5. The V gene's germline CDR1 is DFQATT and CDR2 SNEGSKA (reference sequence). CDR3 length: 14 residues. The CDR3 protein is CSASGGLGNQPQHF.

The rearrangement joins TRBV18 to TRBJ2-4. This CDR3 is 16 amino acids long. Per germline, CDR1 KGHSH and CDR2 LQKENI. The CDR3 loop is CASSPTGQLAKNIQYF.

V is TRBV2 and J is TRBJ1-4; as DNA is missing, the TRBD1 call by TCRdb cannot be tested. The CDR3 is 14 residues long. Germline CDR1 and CDR2: SNHLY and FYNNEI. The CDR3: CASSRQGPNEKLFF.

The V and J genes are TRBV27 and TRBJ2-7; without DNA, the TCRdb call of TRBD2 cannot be checked. In germline, CDR1 is MNHEY, CDR2 SMNVEV (reference sequence). This CDR3 comprises 14 residues. The CDR3 reads CASSLRSGRYEQYF.

This sequence joins TRBV20-1 and TRBJ2-1; no DNA is available, so the TRBD2 call from TCRdb remains unchecked. This CDR3 has 18 amino acids. Germline CDR1 and CDR2: DFQATT and SNEGSKA (reference sequence). This chain's CDR3 is CSARDPTRSGSSYNEQFF.

The rearrangement links TRBV4-1 to TRBJ1-2. CDR3 size: 14 residues. CDR1 and CDR2 from the germline V gene are MGHRA and YSYEKL. This CDR3 is CASSRELEGYGYTF.

The gene calls are TRBV12-3 or TRBV12-4 and TRBJ2-1. The CDR3 is made up of 12 amino acids. The chain's CDR3 is CASRLSLNEQFF.

The chain combines TRBV24-1 with TRBJ2-1; TCRdb designates TRBD2, a call that cannot be tested without DNA. There are 14 residues in the CDR3. Germline CDR1 and CDR2: KGHDR and SFDVKD. The CDR3 sequence is CATSDPLRDNEQFF.

The chain recombines TRBV11-2 with TRBJ1-2. Germline CDR1 is SGHAT and CDR2 is FQNNGV. The CDR3 totals 13 residues. CDR3 sequence: CASSLASNYGYTF.

The chain uses TRBV7-8 and TRBJ2-1; the D call of TRBD1 rests on TCRdb alone, since no DNA is present to check it. The CDR3 consists of 17 residues. Germline V lookup: CDR1 SGHVS, CDR2 FQNEAQ. Here the CDR3 reads CASSLGASGGFYNEQFF.

The chain combines TRBV10-2 with TRBJ2-7; the D call of TRBD1 rests on TCRdb alone, since no DNA is present to check it. This CDR3 is 14 amino acids long. The germline V gene has CDR1 WSHSY and CDR2 SAAADI. The CDR3 loop is CASSFGDRDREQYF.